The 26 T cell receptor beta chains in this list originate from one sample, sequenced in a study of OX40 agonist ivuxolimab in advanced cancers. Assay: immunoSEQ multiplex PCR; the TCRdb copy retains only in-frame clones and omits some. The repertoire holds about 82,000 clones, 85% seen once, with less than 2.5% in the top ten. This sample comprised CD4+ or CD8+ T cells sorted from blood, obtained in a trial of the OX40 agonist ivuxolimab. The receptors stem from an adult with an advanced solid tumor such as melanoma, head and neck, liver or kidney cancer.

The chain links TRBV19 to TRBJ1-1; D ambiguous. This CDR3 has 11 residues. Germline V gives CDR1 LNHDA, CDR2 SQIVND (reference sequence). V lost 9 bases to trimming and J lost 0 bases, with 5 bases between them. The CDR3 loop reads CASSLNTEAFF. CDR3 DNA sequence: TGTGCCAGCTCGCTGAACACTGAAGCTTTCTTT.

On this clone itself: At one end the junction does not follow the germline gene, possibly because of a read error. The chain joins TRBV5-1 to TRBJ2-3; D perhaps matches TRBD2 (6 bases). CDR1 SGHRS and CDR2 YFSETQ come from the germline V gene. This CDR3 spans 15 amino acids. The CDR3: CASSLAGSYTDTQYF. In DNA, the CDR3 is TGCGCCAGCAGTTTGGCGGGATCCTACACAGATACGCAGTATTTT.

This chain connects TRBV6-5 to TRBJ2-5; tentatively, D is TRBD1 (5 bases). Germline CDR1 and CDR2: MNHEY and SVGAGI. V dropped 0 bases and J dropped 5 bases, with 7 bases sitting between them. This CDR3 is built from 13 residues. Here the CDR3 DNA reads TGTGCCAGCAGTTACTCAGGGGTGGAGACCCAGTACTTC. Amino acids: CASSYSGVETQYF.

The chain employs TRBV28 and TRBJ1-2; D gene ambiguous. The CDR3 runs to 16 residues. V lost 4 bases and J 1 base, leaving 16 bases between the germline ends. The germline V gene encodes CDR1 MDHEN and CDR2 SYDVKM. The CDR3 loop is CASSSLTRAVNYGYTF. The DNA of the CDR3 is TGTGCCAGCAGTTCCTTAACACGGGCCGTTAACTATGGCTACACCTTC.

V usage is TRBV28 and J usage is TRBJ1-2; maybe TRBD1 (5 bases). Germline CDR1 and CDR2: MDHEN and SYDVKM. Trimming took off 6 bases at V and 5 bases at J, with 16 bases between the two ends. The CDR3 sequence is 14 residues long. The CDR3 is CASRVGTEGYGYTF. The CDR3 DNA is TGTGCCAGCAGAGTCGGGACCGAAGGGTATGGCTACACCTTC.

This rearrangement joins TRBV5-1 to TRBJ2-2; D might be TRBD1 (6 bases). This CDR3 contains 15 residues. The germline V gene encodes CDR1 SGHRS and CDR2 YFSETQ. V was trimmed by 0 bases and J by 4 bases, leaving 10 bases between them. The CDR3 here is CASSLGGRATGELFF. CDR3 nucleotide sequence: TGCGCCAGCAGCTTGGGGGGGCGCGCCACCGGGGAGCTGTTTTTT. Variable domain in full (rest from reference TRBV5-1 and TRBJ2-2): KAGVTQTPRYLIKTRGQQVTLSCSPISGHRSVSWYQQTPGQGLQFLFEYFSETQRNKGNFPGRFSGRQFSNSRSEMNVSTLELGDSALYLCASSLGGRATGELFFGEGSRLTVL.

The V gene is TRBV11-3, the J gene TRBJ2-3; the match to TRBD2 covers 12 bases. In germline, CDR1 is SGHNT, CDR2 YENEEA. This CDR3 comprises 14 residues. Trimming cost V 3 bases and J 5 bases; bases outside gene matches: 0. CDR3 coding DNA: TGTGCCAGCAGCTTGGGACTAGCGGGAGATACGCAGTATTTT. Its protein is CASSLGLAGDTQYF.

In its sample, this clone was seen a few times. This chain links TRBV10-3 with TRBJ1-6; the match to TRBD1 covers 7 bases. The CDR3 contains 14 residues. After removal of 2 bases from V and 10 bases from J, the junction contained 5 bases not matched to a gene. The germline gives CDR1 ENHRY, CDR2 SYGVKD. CDR3 region: CAISESRGVSPLHF. The CDR3 DNA follows: TGTGCCATCAGTGAGAGCAGGGGGGTCTCACCCCTCCACTTT.

This clone came up a few times. V usage is TRBV30 and J usage is TRBJ1-3, with D unclear. V shed 2 bases and J shed 0 bases, with 8 bases lying between them. CDR3 length: 14 residues. The germline V gene has CDR1 GTSNPN and CDR2 SVGIG (reference sequence). CDR3 in amino acids: CAWSRLYSGNTIYF. The DNA of the CDR3 is TGTGCCTGGAGTCGACTCTACTCTGGAAACACCATATATTTT.

J is TRBJ1-3 and V is TRBV6-5; D is unresolved. The CDR3 sequence is 12 residues long. From germline, CDR1 is MNHEY and CDR2 SVGAGI. The ends were cut back, 6 bases at V and 8 bases at J, with 11 bases in the middle. CDR3 DNA sequence: TGTGCCAGCAGCAAAGGGCTAGACACCATATATTTT. Its protein product is CASSKGLDTIYF.

The chain has TRBV2 and TRBJ2-5; unclear D gene. CDR3 size: 14 residues. Trimming cost V 1 base and J 0 bases, with 6 bases left between them. Per the germline V gene, CDR1 is SNHLY and CDR2 is FYNNEI. In DNA, the CDR3 is TGTGCCAGCAGTGAAGGGCAGAACCAAGAGACCCAGTACTTC. Its translation: CASSEGQNQETQYF.

The chain has TRBV27 and TRBJ2-7; 10 bases agree with TRBD1. This CDR3 is built from 15 residues. V shed 2 bases and J 4 bases; nucleotides not matched to a gene: 5. Germline V gene data show CDR1 as MNHEY and CDR2 as SMNVEV (reference sequence). CDR3 amino acids: CASSLAGTGEYEQYF. The CDR3 nucleotides read TGTGCCAGCAGTTTAGCCGGGACAGGGGAATACGAGCAGTACTTC.

The CDR3 spells CASSQGVGELTEAFF. The CDR3 nucleotides are TGCGCCAGCAGCCAAGGGGTAGGGGAATTAACTGAAGCTTTCTTT. This chain joins TRBV4-3 and TRBJ1-1; possible D gene TRBD1, 5 bases. Germline assignment: CDR1 LGHNA and CDR2 YSLEER. The CDR3 loop spans 15 amino acids. V was pared by 1 base and J by 5 bases, with 14 bases between.

V usage is TRBV18 and J usage is TRBJ1-3; D remains unclear. The CDR3 extends over 16 amino acids. Germline values: CDR1 KGHSH, CDR2 LQKENI. Trimming left V 3 bases short and J 0 bases short, with 12 bases between. The chain's CDR3 is CASSPSAGASGNTIYF. The CDR3 DNA is TGTGCCAGCTCACCGTCCGCAGGAGCCTCTGGAAACACCATATATTTT.

The chain carries TRBV6-5 and TRBJ2-7; the match to TRBD1 covers 7 bases. The CDR3 spans 13 residues. Trimming cost V 4 bases and J 3 bases; bases outside gene matches: 3. The germline V gene encodes CDR1 MNHEY and CDR2 SVGAGI. The chain's CDR3 is CASSSTGFYEQYF. In DNA form, the CDR3 reads TGTGCCAGCAGTTCGACAGGGTTCTACGAGCAGTACTTC.

The V and J genes are TRBV7-8 and TRBJ2-7; D ambiguous. The CDR3 is 12 residues long. Germline V gene sequence: CDR1 SGHVS, CDR2 FQNEAQ. V was pared by 0 bases and J by 2 bases, with 2 bases between. This CDR3 reads CASSLATYEQYF. The CDR3 DNA reads as TGTGCCAGCAGCTTAGCGACCTACGAGCAGTACTTC.

The rearrangement joins TRBV5-1 to TRBJ2-3; 9 nucleotides align to TRBD2. The germline V gene encodes CDR1 SGHRS and CDR2 YFSETQ. The CDR3 length is 16 residues. V lost 1 base and J lost 6; bases outside the gene matches: 9. The CDR3 sequence is CASSLLSGGTPDTQYF. CDR3 nucleotide sequence: TGCGCCAGCAGCTTGCTGAGCGGGGGGACCCCGGATACGCAGTATTTT.

The rearrangement joins TRBV28 to TRBJ1-3; the match to TRBD1 covers 8 bases. CDR3 length: 18 amino acids. Germline CDR1 MDHEN, CDR2 SYDVKM. Trimming at V came to 2 bases and at J to 0 bases, leaving 9 bases not matched to a gene. The CDR3 spells CASSLVGTGQISGNTIYF. The CDR3, as DNA: TGTGCCAGCAGTTTAGTCGGGACAGGCCAAATCTCTGGAAACACCATATATTTT.

The chain employs TRBV5-1 and TRBJ2-7; the match to TRBD1 covers 7 bases. Looked up from germline, CDR1 is SGHRS and CDR2 is YFSETQ. Trimming took 4 bases from V and 7 from J; bases not matched to a gene: 14. The CDR3 consists of 15 residues. CDR3: CASSLTGFPEGEQYF. In DNA form, the CDR3 reads TGCGCCAGCAGCCTGACAGGGTTCCCCGAGGGTGAGCAGTACTTC.

This clone was seen more than once but under ten times. V usage is TRBV6-6 and J usage is TRBJ2-4; 7 positions match TRBD1. This CDR3 has 16 amino acids. The trim removed 2 bases at V and 6 bases at J, leaving 10 bases unmatched. CDR1 and CDR2 from the germline V gene are MNHNY and SVGAGI (reference sequence). The DNA of the CDR3 is TGTGCCAGCAGTTACGGTCAAGGGGGCAAGAGAAACATTCAGTACTTC. Amino acid sequence: CASSYGQGGKRNIQYF.

The V and J genes are TRBV6-1 and TRBJ1-4; D perhaps matches TRBD1 (6 bases). Germline V gene data show CDR1 as MNHNS and CDR2 as SASEGT. Trimming cost V 2 bases and J 0 bases, with 16 bases left between them. This CDR3 comprises 18 residues. This CDR3 reads CASSERVRGPATNEKLFF. The CDR3 DNA is TGTGCCAGCAGTGAAAGGGTCCGGGGGCCTGCAACTAATGAAAAACTGTTTTTT.

A single count supports this clone. The chain has TRBV6-1 and TRBJ1-2; 10 bases match TRBD1. J gave up 1 base and V 8 bases, and 4 bases lay outside the gene matches. This CDR3 has 14 amino acids. Per the germline V gene, CDR1 is MNHNS and CDR2 is SASEGT. CDR3 amino acids: CASGDRGLNYGYTF. Written as DNA, the CDR3 is TGTGCCAGCGGAGACAGGGGGCTTAACTATGGCTACACCTTC.

This clone was seen once. This chain links TRBV6-5 with TRBJ2-5; 9 positions agree with TRBD1. The CDR3 is made up of 15 amino acids. The germline V gene has CDR1 MNHEY and CDR2 SVGAGI. J gave up 4 bases and V 2 bases, and 5 bases lay outside the gene matches. The CDR3 coding sequence is TGTGCCAGCAGTTACGGGACAGGGCGGGGAGAGACCCAGTACTTC. Its protein is CASSYGTGRGETQYF.

The V call is TRBV7-2, the J call TRBJ2-5; D is unresolved. With 1 base removed from V and 4 bases from J, the gap between germline ends came to 10 bases. CDR1 SGHTA and CDR2 FQGNSA come from the germline V gene. The CDR3 sequence is 14 residues long. The CDR3 is CASSLEATSETQYF. CDR3 nucleotide sequence: TGTGCCAGCAGCTTAGAAGCCACTTCAGAGACCCAGTACTTC.

V is TRBV29-1 and J is TRBJ1-1, with TRBD1 matching over 12 bases. J lost 4 bases, V lost 4 bases, and 4 bases had no gene match. CDR1 is SQVTM, CDR2 ANQGSEA, per germline. The CDR3 is 14 residues long. CDR3 nucleotide sequence: TGCAGCGTTGCGGGACAGGGGGCGCGCACTGAAGCTTTCTTT. Encoded protein: CSVAGQGARTEAFF. The full variable domain, with the rest looked up from reference TRBV29-1 and TRBJ1-1, is SAVISQKPSRDICQRGTSLTIQCQVDSQVTMMFWYRQQPGQSLTLIATANQGSEATYESGFVIDKFPISRPNLTFSTLTVSNMSPEDSSIYLCSVAGQGARTEAFFGQGTRLTVV.

The genes are TRBV6-1 and TRBJ1-2; 7 bases line up with TRBD1. The J segment lost 8 bases and the V segment lost 1 base, leaving 7 bases of the junction unmatched. This CDR3 is built from 14 residues. CDR1 MNHNS and CDR2 SASEGT come from the germline V gene. CDR3 nucleotides: TGTGCCAGCAGTGAAGGTGACAGGGCTTACGGCTACACCTTC. It yields the protein CASSEGDRAYGYTF.